This entry lists 23 T cell receptor beta chains sequenced from one sample in a study of tumor-infiltrating lymphocytes in glioblastoma multiforme. Three nested ARM-PCR rounds with V-beta and C-beta primers built TCRB libraries. TCRdb passed the multiplex PCR reads through MiXCR, listing each CDR3 protein once. Altogether more than 10,000 distinct CDR3 sequences are present, roughly 70% being singletons, with the ten largest covering nearly 40%. The material sequenced was brain tumor tissue. Source of these receptors: a male donor with glioblastoma.

This clonotype is medium-sized by share. The chain links TRBV20-1 to TRBJ1-2; D is uncertain. V lost 0 bases, J lost 8 bases, and 10 bases lay in between. Germline-derived CDR1 and CDR2 are DFQATT and SNEGSKA (reference sequence). The CDR3 length is 12 residues. CDR3 DNA sequence: TGCAGTGCTAGAGAAGAATTCGACGGCTACACCTTC. Protein sequence: CSAREEFDGYTF.

This chain connects TRBV11-2 to TRBJ2-3; 12 bases match TRBD2. The CDR3 spans 17 residues. Trimming removed 0 bases from V and 4 bases from J; junction bases left unmatched: 5. CDR1 and CDR2 from the germline V gene are SGHAT and FQNNGV. The chain's CDR3 is CASSLELAGGAPDTQYF. In nucleotides, the CDR3 is TGTGCCAGCAGCTTAGAACTAGCGGGAGGAGCCCCAGATACGCAGTATTTT.

The rearrangement links TRBV11-2 to TRBJ2-7; D may be TRBD1 (5 bases). This CDR3 comprises 17 residues. Trimming left V 0 bases short and J 1 base short, with 16 bases between. CDR1 is SGHAT, CDR2 FQNNGV, per germline. The CDR3 sequence is CASSLDLWGSFSYEQYF. CDR3 nucleotide sequence: TGTGCCAGCAGCTTAGATCTTTGGGGCAGCTTTTCCTACGAGCAGTACTTC.

Concerning this clonotype: A read error may produce the germline difference seen at one junction end. This chain joins TRBV14 and TRBJ2-3; 7 nucleotides agree with TRBD2. There are 17 residues in the CDR3. From germline, CDR1 is SGHDN and CDR2 FVKESK. CDR3 nucleotide sequence: TGTGCCAGCAGCCCTTTAACGGGAGGCTCTAACACAGGTACGCAGTATTTT. This encodes CASSPLTGGSNTGTQYF. Supplemented by reference TRBV14 and TRBJ2-3, the full variable domain reads EAGVTQFPSHSVIEKGQTVTLRCDPISGHDNLYWYRRVMGKEIKFLLHFVKESKQDESGMPNNRFLAERTGGTYSTLKVQPAELEDSGVYFCASSPLTGGSNTGTQYFGPGTRLTVL.

For this clonotype: One end of the junction fails to match germline, which may point to a read error. This sequence joins TRBV6-2 or TRBV6-3 and TRBJ1-1; D is ambiguous. Per the germline V gene, CDR1 is MNHEY and CDR2 is SVGEGT. The CDR3 has 12 amino acids. In DNA, the CDR3 is TGTGCCAGCAGTTTGATGAACACTGAAACTTCCTTT. This codes for CASSLMNTETSF.

The chain is built from TRBV29-1 and TRBJ1-1; TRBD1 might be the D (6 bases). The CDR3 has 14 residues. The germline gives CDR1 SQVTM, CDR2 ANQGSEA. V was trimmed by 0 bases and J by 1 base, leaving 9 bases between them. DNA of the CDR3: TGCAGCGTTGAAGACGGACAGAAGAACACTGAAGCTTTCTTT. It translates to CSVEDGQKNTEAFF.

A word on this clonotype: Compared with germline, one end of the junction differs, possibly owing to a read error. This sequence joins TRBV20-1 and TRBJ2-7, with 8 bases lining up with TRBD2. The germline V gene encodes CDR1 DFQATT and CDR2 SNEGSKA (reference sequence). There are 15 residues in the CDR3. CDR3 sequence: CSAIPTAGVWYKQYF. The CDR3 DNA reads as TGCAGCGCTATACCTACAGCGGGAGTGTGGTACAAGCAGTACTTC.

Judged by abundance, this clonotype is medium-sized. CDR3 protein: CASSLGGNYGYTF. The DNA for the CDR3 is TGTGCCAGCAGCTTAGGAGGGAACTATGGCTACACCTTC. The J gene is TRBJ1-2, the V gene TRBV5-4; no firm D call. CDR1 and CDR2 (germline): SGHNT, YYREEE (reference sequence). This CDR3 comprises 13 residues. V was cut by 2 bases and J by 2 bases, with 7 bases left in between. Looking up the rest from reference TRBV5-4 and TRBJ1-2 gives the full variable domain: ETGVTQSPTHLIKTRGQQVTLRCSSQSGHNTVSWYQQALGQGPQFIFQYYREEENGRGNFPPRFSGLQFPNYSSELNVNALELDDSALYLCASSLGGNYGYTFGSGTRLTVV.

The V and J genes are TRBV11-3 and TRBJ2-1; no definite D call. This CDR3 has 13 residues. The V end lost 4 bases, the J end lost 5 bases, and 9 bases lay between the germline ends. Germline-derived CDR1 and CDR2 are SGHNT and YENEEA. The CDR3 spells CASSCDANNEQFF. The DNA for the CDR3 is TGTGCCAGCAGCTGCGACGCGAACAATGAGCAGTTCTTC.

A remark on this clonotype: In this CDR3 the conserved last residue, phenylalanine or tryptophan, is missing, so a read error is likely. This rearrangement joins TRBV20-1 to TRBJ1-6; no reliable D call. The germline CDR1 and CDR2 sequences are DFQATT and SNEGSKA (reference sequence). This CDR3 region has 15 residues. The germline V and J ends were trimmed by 3 bases and 8 bases, with 17 bases remaining between them. The CDR3 coding sequence is TGCAGTGCTAGTGGGCGGGGTTCCGTGGATTCACCCCTCCACTGT. Protein product: CSASGRGSVDSPLHC.

This clonotype was counted at least ten times. The rearrangement uses TRBV20-1 and TRBJ2-5; D might be TRBD2 (5 bases). Germline V gives CDR1 DFQATT, CDR2 SNEGSKA (reference sequence). This CDR3 region has 13 residues. Trimming removed 0 bases at V and 4 bases at J, with 9 bases between. CDR3 DNA: TGCAGTGCTAGAGAGTTTGGAGGAGAGACCCAGTACTTC. Translated, it gives CSAREFGGETQYF.

The V call is TRBV11-2, the J call TRBJ1-1; maybe TRBD1 (5 bases). The V end lost 6 bases, the J end lost 3 bases, and 14 bases lay between the germline ends. Per the germline V gene, CDR1 is SGHAT and CDR2 is FQNNGV. The length of the CDR3 is 14 residues. This CDR3 is CASRFRGGDTEAFF. In DNA form, the CDR3 reads TGTGCCAGCAGATTTCGGGGGGGGGACACTGAAGCTTTCTTT.

This clonotype turned up a few times. The conserved phenylalanine or tryptophan normally closing the CDR3 is absent here, so this likely arose from a read error. CDR3 coding DNA: TGTGCCAGCAGCTTCACCTTCGGGGGGACCGAAAACATTCAGTACCTC. Residues: CASSFTFGGTENIQYL. The rearrangement links TRBV5-6 to TRBJ2-4, with 7 bases fitting TRBD2. Germline CDR1 is SGHDT and CDR2 is YYEEEE. CDR3 length: 16 amino acids. Germline trimming cut 2 bases from V and 5 bases from J; bases unmatched to any gene: 10.

The sample holds many counts of this clonotype. The gene calls are TRBV5-1 and TRBJ2-3, with 8 bases lining up with TRBD2. Germline-derived CDR1 and CDR2 are SGHRS and YFSETQ. The CDR3 sequence is 14 residues long. The V segment lost 6 bases and the J segment 2 bases; nucleotides outside the gene matches: 5. CDR3 loop: CASTTSGLTDTQYF. CDR3 coding DNA: TGCGCCAGCACTACTAGCGGCCTCACAGATACGCAGTATTTT.

This rearrangement joins TRBV11-2 to TRBJ2-3; possibly TRBD2 for D (6 bases). Trimming cost V 2 bases and J 4 bases, with 10 bases left between them. The CDR3 contains 14 residues. Germline CDR1 and CDR2: SGHAT and FQNNGV. As DNA, the CDR3 is TGTGCCAGCAGCTTAAGCGGGTTCCCAGATACGCAGTATTTT. Protein: CASSLSGFPDTQYF.

Regarding this clonotype: The junction shows a germline mismatch at one end, possibly a read error. V and J are TRBV29-1 and TRBJ2-1, with a tentative D call TRBD1 (7 bases). This CDR3 is 14 amino acids long. From germline, CDR1 is SQVTM and CDR2 ANQGSEA. The DNA for the CDR3 is TGCGGCGTTGGGGGGCTGCAGGGGGGCAATCAGCAGTTCTTC. This translates into CGVGGLQGGNQQFF.

Turning to this clonotype: Since a much larger clone is just one base distant, this may be a read error. The rearrangement joins TRBV24-1 to TRBJ2-2, with no clear D. The CDR3 is 18 amino acids. From germline, CDR1 is KGHDR and CDR2 SFDVKD. V was clipped by 1 base and J by 0 bases, with 14 bases between them. The CDR3 loop is CATSDLRDEASNTGELFF. CDR3 coding DNA: TGTGCCACCAGTGATTTAAGGGATGAGGCATCGAACACCGGGGAGCTGTTTTTT.

The chain couples TRBV6-2 or TRBV6-3 to TRBJ2-5; the D gene is possibly TRBD1 (6 bases). Deletions cut 2 bases from V and 4 bases from J, with 17 bases between. Germline V gene lookup returns CDR1 MNHEY and CDR2 SVGEGT. The CDR3 spans 16 residues. The CDR3 region is CASSYPRAGAAETQYF. CDR3 sequence (DNA): TGTGCCAGCAGTTACCCCAGAGCAGGGGCGGCAGAGACCCAGTACTTC.

This clonotype occurred a few times. The rearrangement joins TRBV7-8 to TRBJ2-3; D unclear. This CDR3 spans 12 amino acids. Trimming took off 3 bases at V and 0 bases at J, with 1 base between the two ends. CDR1 and CDR2 (germline): SGHVS, FQNEAQ. This CDR3 reads CASSLSTDTQYF. CDR3 sequence (DNA): TGTGCCAGCAGCTTGAGCACAGATACGCAGTATTTT.

V is TRBV20-1 and J is TRBJ2-7; D might be TRBD2 (5 bases). The V end lost 1 base, the J end lost 10 bases, and 20 bases lay between the germline ends. The CDR3 extends over 14 amino acids. CDR1 DFQATT and CDR2 SNEGSKA come from the germline V gene (reference sequence). The CDR3 here is CSARGKRSFYDQYF. DNA of the CDR3: TGCAGTGCTAGAGGAAAGCGGTCGTTCTATGACCAGTACTTC.

Concerning this clonotype itself: As the CDR3 is not closed by the conserved phenylalanine or tryptophan, this likely results from a read error. It is unclear where the CDR3 begins or ends on the DNA, so no DNA is shown, and the CDR3 is as TCRdb lists it. The chain carries TRBV11-2 and TRBJ2-1; the D call TRBD2 from the table was never checked on the DNA. The CDR3 spans 15 amino acids, including both terminal residues. The germline V gene encodes CDR1 SGHAT and CDR2 FQNNGV. This chain's CDR3 is CASTPLAGVSKEHFI.

The V and J genes are TRBV6-5 and TRBJ2-1; TRBD2 agrees at 7 bases. Trimming cost V 6 bases and J 3 bases; bases outside gene matches: 17. This CDR3 region has 18 residues. Germline V gene lookup returns CDR1 MNHEY and CDR2 SVGAGI. CDR3 residues: CASSETSSEHASYNEQFF. CDR3 nucleotide sequence: TGTGCCAGCAGCGAGACTAGCTCCGAGCATGCCAGCTACAATGAGCAGTTCTTC.

Comment on this clonotype: Lacking the conserved final phenylalanine or tryptophan, this CDR3 likely reflects a read error. This chain connects TRBV6-2 or TRBV6-3 to TRBJ2-7, with D perhaps matching TRBD2 (5 bases). Trimming removed 9 bases from V and 6 bases from J, with 18 bases in between. CDR3 length: 13 residues. CDR1 and CDR2 (germline): MNHEY, SVGEGT. The CDR3 coding sequence is TGTGCCAGGAATCACGGGAAACTGGGCGAGCAGTACTCC. Amino acid sequence: CARNHGKLGEQYS.